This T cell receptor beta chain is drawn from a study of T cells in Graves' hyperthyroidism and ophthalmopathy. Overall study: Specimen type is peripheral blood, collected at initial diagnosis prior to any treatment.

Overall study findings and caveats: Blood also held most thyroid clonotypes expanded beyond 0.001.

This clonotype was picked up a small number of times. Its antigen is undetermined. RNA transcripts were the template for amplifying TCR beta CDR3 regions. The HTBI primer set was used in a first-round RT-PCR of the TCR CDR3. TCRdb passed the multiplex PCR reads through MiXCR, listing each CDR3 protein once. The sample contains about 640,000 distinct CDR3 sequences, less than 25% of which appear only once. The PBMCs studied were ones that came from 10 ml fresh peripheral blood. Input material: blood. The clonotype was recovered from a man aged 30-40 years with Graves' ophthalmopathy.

In DNA form, the CDR3 reads TGTGCCAGCAGCTCCACGGGACAGGGGGCTGGCGACACCGGGGAGCTGTTTTTT. Translation: CASSSTGQGAGDTGELFF. The chain combines TRBV7-9 with TRBJ2-2; TRBD1 agrees at 12 bases. J lost 3 bases, V lost 4 bases, and 9 bases had no gene match. The germline gives CDR1 SEHNR, CDR2 FQNEAQ (reference sequence). This CDR3 is built from 18 residues.